This passage covers 22 T cell receptor beta chains from one sample sequenced in a study of spatial heterogeneity in lung cancer. The time point is: sample taken at primary tumor resection. TCRdb re-called the 5' RACE reads with MiXCR, one entry per CDR3 protein. The sample gives about 6,000 distinct CDR3 sequences, about 15% of which show up once; 11% is in the top ten. No antigen has been identified for these receptors. Whole-study results and caveats: Higher tumor mutation counts went along with higher counts of expanded intratumoral alpha and beta TCRs.

The source material was lung tumor tissue, sampled at surgery. Every receptor here comes from a male donor with early-stage non-small cell lung cancer.

This clonotype is classed as medium-sized (0.01 to 0.1%). Since the library was made to target alpha chains, this beta chain is a stray read and its abundance is not meaningful. The CDR3 nucleotides are TGTGCCAGCAGTTTTGGACTAGCGGGACCCGGGGAGCTGTTTTTT. Its translation is CASSFGLAGPGELFF. The chain combines TRBV6-2 or TRBV6-3 with TRBJ2-2, with 12 bases lining up with TRBD2. The CDR3 runs 15 residues. V was pared by 4 bases and J by 6 bases, with 3 bases of the junction left unmatched. The germline gives CDR1 MNHEY, CDR2 SVGEGT.

This clonotype was seen repeatedly, ten times or more. Because this beta chain is a stray read in a library intended to capture alpha chains, its abundance should not be given much weight. V is TRBV5-1 and J is TRBJ1-1; a possible D gene is TRBD1 (6 bases). Germline lookup yields CDR1 SGHRS and CDR2 YFSETQ. This CDR3 is 14 amino acids long. The ends were cut back, 2 bases at V and 9 bases at J, with 17 bases in the middle. CDR3 region: CASSFPGGAEKAFF. CDR3 in DNA: TGCGCCAGCAGCTTTCCCGGGGGCGCCGAGAAAGCTTTCTTT.

This clonotype was counted a few times. This may be a read error: a much more frequent sequence differs by one nucleotide. Being off target in a library aimed at alpha chains, this beta chain has a size of little meaning. The CDR3: CASSRPGVMTGELFF. The CDR3 nucleotides read TGTGCCAGCAGCAGACCAGGGGTCATGACCGGGGAGCTGTTTTTT. The chain combines TRBV3-1 with TRBJ2-2; D may be TRBD1 (6 bases). The CDR3 covers 15 residues. V lost 5 bases to trimming and J lost 5 bases, with 15 bases between them. Germline CDR1 reads LGHDT; CDR2 reads YNNKEL (reference sequence).

This clonotype was counted ten times or more. This beta chain is an unintended read in a library built for alpha chains; its size means little. This chain joins TRBV28 and TRBJ2-4; TRBD2 might be the D (6 bases). The ends were cut back, 3 bases at V and 1 base at J, with 10 bases in the middle. The CDR3 consists of 15 residues. Germline V lookup: CDR1 MDHEN, CDR2 SYDVKM. CDR3 sequence (DNA): TGTGCCAGCAGTTTGGCGGGAAAGGCCAAAAACATTCAGTACTTC. Its protein product is CASSLAGKAKNIQYF.

Within the sample, this clonotype is medium-sized. With the library built for alpha chains, this beta chain is off target and its frequency is not meaningful. The genes are TRBV12-5 and TRBJ1-5, with no clear D. Germline CDR1 and CDR2: LGHNT and FRNRAP. The CDR3 is 13 residues long. V shed 5 bases and J shed 3 bases, with 8 bases lying between them. The CDR3 protein is CASGMDVNQPQHF. CDR3 coding DNA: TGTGCTAGTGGTATGGACGTCAATCAGCCCCAGCATTTT.

This clonotype is classed as medium-sized. With the library built for alpha chains, this beta chain is off target and its frequency is not meaningful. The rearrangement joins TRBV28 to TRBJ1-1; no firm D call. Trimming shortened V by 3 bases and J by 7 bases, and 9 bases separated the two germline ends. The CDR3 runs 12 residues. Germline V CDR1 and CDR2: MDHEN, SYDVKM. CDR3 nucleotides: TGTGCCAGCAGTTTGAACACCCTTGAAGCTTTCTTT. Residues: CASSLNTLEAFF.

This clonotype is categorized as medium-sized. Being off target in a library aimed at alpha chains, this beta chain has a size of little meaning. The rearrangement links TRBV7-9 to TRBJ1-6; D unclear. Germline V lookup: CDR1 SEHNR, CDR2 FQNEAQ (reference sequence). The V and J ends lost 1 base and 3 bases respectively, with 7 bases between them. The CDR3 is made up of 15 amino acids. The CDR3 DNA follows: TGTGCCAGCAGCTTAGATGGGGTCTATAATTCACCCCTCCACTTT. Amino acids: CASSLDGVYNSPLHF. Using reference TRBV7-9 and TRBJ1-6 for the parts outside the CDR3, the full variable domain is DTGVSQNPRHKITKRGQNVTFRCDPISEHNRLYWYRQTLGQGPEFLTYFQNEAQLEKSRLLSDRFSAERPKGSFSTLEIQRTEQGDSAMYLCASSLDGVYNSPLHFGNGTRLTVT.

In its sample, this clonotype was seen a few times. This beta chain is a stray read from a library made for alpha chains; its abundance is not meaningful. The gene calls are TRBV4-1 and TRBJ2-4, with D possibly being TRBD1 or TRBD2 (6 bases each). Per the germline V gene, CDR1 is MGHRA and CDR2 is YSYEKL. This CDR3 region has 19 residues. Trimming stripped 0 bases from V and 1 base from J, with 19 bases between. CDR3 protein: CASSQDLVGGLAAKNIQYF. Here the CDR3 DNA reads TGCGCCAGCAGCCAAGACCTAGTGGGGGGCTTAGCTGCCAAAAACATTCAGTACTTC.

This clonotype has ten or more counts. The size of this beta chain means little, since it is a stray read in a library made for alpha chains. The genes are TRBV7-2 and TRBJ2-1, with 7 bases lining up with TRBD1. CDR1 SGHTA and CDR2 FQGNSA come from the germline V gene. The trim removed 0 bases at V and 5 bases at J, leaving 7 bases unmatched. The CDR3 contains 16 residues. The CDR3 loop reads CASSLAPGQPDNEQFF. The CDR3 DNA follows: TGTGCCAGCAGCTTAGCCCCGGGACAGCCAGACAATGAGCAGTTCTTC.

On this clonotype itself: The size of this beta chain means little, since it is a stray read in a library made for alpha chains. The V call is TRBV27, the J call TRBJ2-7, with D tentatively TRBD1 (5 bases). This CDR3 comprises 13 residues. V was cut by 6 bases and J by 2 bases, with 11 bases left in between. Germline V lookup: CDR1 MNHEY, CDR2 SMNVEV (reference sequence). The CDR3, as DNA: TGTGCCAGCAGGATGACAGATACCTACGAGCAGTACGTC. Amino acids: CASRMTDTYEQYV.

By share of the sample, this clonotype is medium-sized. A library made for alpha chains picked up this beta chain off target, so its size means little. This chain links TRBV5-4 with TRBJ2-7; 9 nucleotides agree with TRBD2. The CDR3 has 15 amino acids. Germline V CDR1 and CDR2: SGHNT, YYREEE (reference sequence). With V trimmed by 0 bases and J by 2 bases, 3 bases remained unmatched. The CDR3 DNA is TGTGCCAGCAGCTTGGCCGGCGGGGGGGCCTACGAGCAGTACTTC. Its translation: CASSLAGGGAYEQYF.

Comment on this clonotype: A library prepared for alpha chains yielded this beta chain as an off-target read; its size is of little meaning. The chain uses TRBV11-2 and TRBJ2-1; D unclear. The germline V gene has CDR1 SGHAT and CDR2 FQNNGV. The CDR3 spans 14 residues. V lost 3 bases and J 8 bases, leaving 14 bases between the germline ends. The CDR3 spells CASSFSTIRDEQFF. DNA of the CDR3: TGTGCCAGCAGCTTCTCGACGATCCGGGATGAGCAGTTCTTC.

This clonotype was recorded at least ten times. Because this beta chain is a stray read in a library intended to capture alpha chains, its abundance should not be given much weight. J is TRBJ2-3 and V is TRBV11-2; tentatively, D is TRBD2 (5 bases). Trimming removed 5 bases from V and 0 bases from J, with 15 bases in between. The germline gives CDR1 SGHAT, CDR2 FQNNGV. The CDR3 has 16 amino acids. CDR3 sequence reads: CASSLRSGGSTDTQYF. The CDR3 nucleotides are TGTGCCAGCAGCCTTAGAAGCGGTGGGAGCACAGATACGCAGTATTTT.

This clonotype is labeled medium-sized. The library was designed around alpha chains, so this beta chain is a stray read whose abundance carries little weight. The CDR3 sequence: CASSSYALVEQYF. DNA for the CDR3: TGTGCCAGCAGCTCCTATGCCCTAGTCGAGCAGTACTTC. V usage is TRBV5-4 and J usage is TRBJ2-7; unclear D gene. The V gene lost 3 bases and the J gene lost 6 bases, with 13 bases spanning the gap. From germline, CDR1 is SGHNT and CDR2 YYREEE (reference sequence). This CDR3 has 13 residues.

In its sample, this clonotype was seen many times. For a library built for alpha chains, this beta chain is a stray read; little rests on its size. V is TRBV20-1 and J is TRBJ2-7; D perhaps matches TRBD1 (6 bases). The CDR3 is made up of 14 amino acids. The V end was cut by 6 bases, the J end by 4 bases, with 19 bases between. Germline CDR1 reads DFQATT; CDR2 reads SNEGSKA (reference sequence). The DNA for the CDR3 is TGCAGTGCCGTACAGGGCCAAGGGGTATACGAGCAGTACTTC. Residues: CSAVQGQGVYEQYF.

This clonotype is a singleton in its sample. This beta chain was picked up by a library intended for alpha chains and is off target, so its count carries little meaning. The V and J genes are TRBV3-1 and TRBJ2-3; possibly TRBD1 or TRBD2 for D (5 bases each). Between the trimmed V and J ends, which lost 0 bases and 0 bases, there was a span of 7 bases. This CDR3 has 15 residues. The germline CDR1 and CDR2 sequences are LGHDT and YNNKEL (reference sequence). DNA of the CDR3: TGTGCCAGCAGCCAAGATGGGGACAGCACAGATACGCAGTATTTT. It translates to CASSQDGDSTDTQYF.

This clonotype was counted at least ten times. Because the library targeted alpha chains, this beta chain is an off-target read whose size means little. V is TRBV5-5 and J is TRBJ2-5; unclear D gene. With 0 bases removed from V and 5 bases from J, the gap between germline ends came to 11 bases. Germline V gene sequence: CDR1 SGHKS, CDR2 YYEKEE (reference sequence). This CDR3 spans 14 amino acids. This CDR3 reads CASSLVVSVETQYF. The CDR3 DNA follows: TGTGCCAGCAGCTTGGTCGTATCTGTTGAGACCCAGTACTTC.

This clonotype was observed at least ten times. This beta chain appears as a stray read in a library generated for alpha chains; its size is not informative. V and J are TRBV19 and TRBJ1-5; TRBD1 might be the D (6 bases). Germline loops: CDR1 LNHDA, CDR2 SQIVND (reference sequence). The CDR3 length is 17 residues. The V end was cut by 5 bases, the J end by 4 bases, with 21 bases between. CDR3 sequence (DNA): TGTGCCAGTAGTGGGGGCTTTTTCGGGGTAGTAAATCAGCCCCAGCATTTT. Translation: CASSGGFFGVVNQPQHF.

As concerns this clonotype: This beta chain came through as a stray read in a library set up for alpha chains, and its size says little. The chain links TRBV29-1 to TRBJ1-1; possibly TRBD1 for D (6 bases). The CDR3 has 12 residues. From germline, CDR1 is SQVTM and CDR2 ANQGSEA. The ends were cut back, 6 bases at V and 11 bases at J, with 19 bases in the middle. The CDR3 DNA sequence: TGCAGCGTCTTAAAGGCGCGGGACAAGGCTTTCTTT. Protein: CSVLKARDKAFF.

By share, this clonotype ranks as large. The library was prepared for alpha chains; this beta chain is a stray read, so its frequency means little. This chain joins TRBV11-3 and TRBJ2-3; no definite D call. This CDR3 is built from 13 residues. CDR1 SGHNT and CDR2 YENEEA come from the germline V gene. Trimming stripped 1 base from V and 3 bases from J, with 5 bases between. CDR3 in DNA: TGTGCCAGCAGCTTAGTGACTACAGATACGCAGTATTTT. Amino acids: CASSLVTTDTQYF. The full variable domain, with the rest looked up from reference TRBV11-3 and TRBJ2-3, is EAGVVQSPRYKIIEKKQPVAFWCNPISGHNTLYWYLQNLGQGPELLIRYENEEAVDDSQLPKDRFSAERLKGVDSTLKIQPAELGDSAVYLCASSLVTTDTQYFGPGTRLTVL.

By share of the sample, this clonotype is medium-sized. The size of this beta chain means little, since it is a stray read in a library made for alpha chains. The chain carries TRBV12-3 or TRBV12-4 and TRBJ2-1; 11 positions agree with TRBD2. V lost 3 bases and J lost 10; bases outside the gene matches: 2. The CDR3 has 13 residues. The CDR3 here is CASSFGTSGEQFF. The CDR3 region has the DNA TGTGCCAGCAGTTTCGGGACTAGCGGAGAGCAGTTCTTC.

Relative to its sample, this clonotype is medium-sized. A library made for alpha chains picked up this beta chain off target, so its size means little. J is TRBJ2-5 and V is TRBV5-5, with TRBD1 identical over 8 bases. The CDR3 is 16 amino acids. Trimming cost V 4 bases and J 4 bases; bases outside gene matches: 12. CDR1 SGHKS and CDR2 YYEKEE come from the germline V gene (reference sequence). CDR3: CASSLPGQGFGETQYF. The CDR3 DNA reads TGTGCCAGCAGCCTTCCCGGACAGGGTTTCGGAGAGACCCAGTACTTC.